This T cell receptor beta chain was recovered during a study of Graves' ophthalmopathy and Graves' hyperthyroidism. V shed 6 bases, J shed 3 bases, and the junction held 8 bases outside the gene matches. Germline CDR1 GTSNPN, CDR2 SVGIG (reference sequence). This CDR3 has 13 residues. Study observations and caveats: A 13-signature model separated ophthalmopathy from stable hyperthyroidism, just over 85% sensitivity, about 81% specificity.

Cases classed as stable hyperthyroidism had no ophthalmopathy within 18 months of follow-up. People with hyperthyroidism were aged 18 to 65 and newly diagnosed, under 2 months' duration. It was on clinical symptoms, serum thyroxine, TRAb, thyroid ultrasound and orbital computed tomography that diagnosis relied. RNA transcripts were the template, and TCR beta CDR3 regions were amplified from them. First-round RT-PCR with HTBI primers preceded a second-round multiplex PCR. TCRdb ran MiXCR on the multiplex PCR reads and lists one entry per CDR3 protein. The sample has about 370,000 distinct CDR3 sequences, about 18% seen once. Turning to this clonotype: Its antigen is currently unknown.

The sequencing sample was made of peripheral blood. The TCR sequence derives from an adult woman with stable Graves' hyperthyroidism. The rearrangement joins TRBV30 to TRBJ2-7; 7 bases align to TRBD1. The CDR3 DNA reads TGTGCCTGCAGTCGGGACAGCAACTACGAGCAGTACTTC. Translated: CACSRDSNYEQYF.